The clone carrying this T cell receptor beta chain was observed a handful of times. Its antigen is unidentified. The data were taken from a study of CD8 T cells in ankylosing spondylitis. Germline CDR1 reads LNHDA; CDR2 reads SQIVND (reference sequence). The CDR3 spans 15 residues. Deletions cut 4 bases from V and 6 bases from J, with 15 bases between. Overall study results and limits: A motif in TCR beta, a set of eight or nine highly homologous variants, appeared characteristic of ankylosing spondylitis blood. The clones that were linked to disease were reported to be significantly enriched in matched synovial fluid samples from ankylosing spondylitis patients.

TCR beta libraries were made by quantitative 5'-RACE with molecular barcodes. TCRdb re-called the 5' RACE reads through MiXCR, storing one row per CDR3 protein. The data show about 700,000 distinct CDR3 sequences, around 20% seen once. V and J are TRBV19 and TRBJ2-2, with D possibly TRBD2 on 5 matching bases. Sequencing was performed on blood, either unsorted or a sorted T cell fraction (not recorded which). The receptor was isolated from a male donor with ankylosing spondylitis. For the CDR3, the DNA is TGTGCCAGTAGTAGGGCGGGCGAGGTTCCCGGGGAGCTGTTTTTT. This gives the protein CASSRAGEVPGELFF.